This TCR beta chain derives from a study of neoadjuvant anti-PD-1 for oral cavity cancer. This clone has more than one count but fewer than ten. The antigen remains undetermined. Profiling relied on immunoSEQ multiplex PCR, and the TCRdb table lists in-frame clones only, not all of them. The sample holds roughly 13,000 clones, just over 65% seen once. Study results and limitations: After neoadjuvant nivolumab, PBMC T cell clonality was significantly higher in non-responders than responders.

V was trimmed by 1 base and J by 5 bases, leaving 11 bases between them. The germline V gene has CDR1 MGHRA and CDR2 YSYEKL. There are 14 residues in the CDR3. The TCR originated in a person aged 40 to 85 with oral cavity squamous cell carcinoma. Sequences were derived from PBMCs, sampled before nivolumab (anti-PD-1) treatment. V and J are TRBV4-1 and TRBJ1-1, with D possibly being TRBD1 (6 bases). CDR3 sequence: CASSQVQGVTEAFF. CDR3 nucleotides: TGCGCCAGCAGCCAAGTACAGGGAGTTACTGAAGCTTTCTTT.